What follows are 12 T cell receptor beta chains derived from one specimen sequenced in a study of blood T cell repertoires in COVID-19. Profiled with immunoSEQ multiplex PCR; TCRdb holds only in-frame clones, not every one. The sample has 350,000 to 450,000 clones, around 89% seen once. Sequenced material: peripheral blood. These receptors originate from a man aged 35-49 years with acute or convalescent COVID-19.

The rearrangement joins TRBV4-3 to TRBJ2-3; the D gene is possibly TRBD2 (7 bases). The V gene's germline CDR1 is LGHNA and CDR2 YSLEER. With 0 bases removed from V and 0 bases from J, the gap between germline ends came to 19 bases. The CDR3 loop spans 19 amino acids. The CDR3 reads CASSQESGGADTSTDTQYF. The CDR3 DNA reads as TGCGCCAGCAGCCAAGAATCTGGGGGGGCAGATACCAGCACAGATACGCAGTATTTT.

The CDR3 region is CASSLGQGSYNEQFF. Written as DNA, the CDR3 is TGTGCCAGCAGCTTAGGACAGGGCTCCTACAATGAGCAGTTCTTC. V usage is TRBV7-6 and J usage is TRBJ2-1; TRBD1 agrees at 7 bases. Germline-derived CDR1 and CDR2 are SGHVS and FNYEAQ. There are 15 residues in the CDR3. Losses at the gene ends were 1 base for V and 0 bases for J; bases not matched to a gene: 0.

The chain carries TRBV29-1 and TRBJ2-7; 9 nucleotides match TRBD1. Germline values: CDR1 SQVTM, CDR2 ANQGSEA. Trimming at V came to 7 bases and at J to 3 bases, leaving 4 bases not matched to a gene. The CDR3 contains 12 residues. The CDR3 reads CSAGQGIYEQYF. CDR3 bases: TGCAGCGCGGGACAGGGTATCTACGAGCAGTACTTC.

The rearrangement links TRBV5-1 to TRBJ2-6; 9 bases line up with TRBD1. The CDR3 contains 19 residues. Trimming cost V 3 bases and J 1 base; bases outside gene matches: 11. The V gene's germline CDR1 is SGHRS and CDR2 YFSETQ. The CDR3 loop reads CASSSPPGQGRSGANVLTF. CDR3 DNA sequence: TGCGCCAGCAGCTCACCCCCGGGACAGGGTAGGTCTGGGGCCAACGTCCTGACTTTC. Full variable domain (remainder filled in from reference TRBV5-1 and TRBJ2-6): KAGVTQTPRYLIKTRGQQVTLSCSPISGHRSVSWYQQTPGQGLQFLFEYFSETQRNKGNFPGRFSGRQFSNSRSEMNVSTLELGDSALYLCASSSPPGQGRSGANVLTFGAGSRLTVL.

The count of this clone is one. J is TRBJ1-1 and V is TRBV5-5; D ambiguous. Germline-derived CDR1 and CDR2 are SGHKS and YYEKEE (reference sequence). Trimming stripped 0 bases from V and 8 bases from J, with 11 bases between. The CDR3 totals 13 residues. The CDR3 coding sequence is TGTGCCAGCAGCTTGGGGGAGGGTACAGAAGCTTTCTTT. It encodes CASSLGEGTEAFF.

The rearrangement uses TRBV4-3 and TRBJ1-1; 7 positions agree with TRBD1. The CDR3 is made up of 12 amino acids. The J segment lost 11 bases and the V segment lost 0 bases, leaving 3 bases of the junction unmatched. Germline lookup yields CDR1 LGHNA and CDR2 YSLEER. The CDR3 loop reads CASSQETGSAFF. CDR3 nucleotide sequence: TGCGCCAGCAGCCAAGAGACAGGGAGCGCTTTCTTT.

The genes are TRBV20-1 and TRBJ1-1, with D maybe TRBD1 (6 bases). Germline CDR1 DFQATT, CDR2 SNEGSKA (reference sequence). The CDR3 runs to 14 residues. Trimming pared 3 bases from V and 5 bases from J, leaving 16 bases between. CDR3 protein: CSASFPGVLTEAFF. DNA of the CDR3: TGCAGTGCTAGTTTCCCAGGGGTTTTAACTGAAGCTTTCTTT.

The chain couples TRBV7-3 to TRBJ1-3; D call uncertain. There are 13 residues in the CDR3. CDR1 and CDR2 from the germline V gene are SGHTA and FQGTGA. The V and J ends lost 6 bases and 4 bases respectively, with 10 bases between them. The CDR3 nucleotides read TGTGCCAGCAGTTTAGAACAGGGAAACACCATATATTTT. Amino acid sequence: CASSLEQGNTIYF.

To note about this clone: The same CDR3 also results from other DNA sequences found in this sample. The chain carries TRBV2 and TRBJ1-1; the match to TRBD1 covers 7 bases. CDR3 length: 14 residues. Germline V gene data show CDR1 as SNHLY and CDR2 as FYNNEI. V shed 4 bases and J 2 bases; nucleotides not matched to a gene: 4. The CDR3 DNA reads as TGTGCCAGCAGTGGACAGGGCGCCAACACTGAAGCTTTCTTT. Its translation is CASSGQGANTEAFF.

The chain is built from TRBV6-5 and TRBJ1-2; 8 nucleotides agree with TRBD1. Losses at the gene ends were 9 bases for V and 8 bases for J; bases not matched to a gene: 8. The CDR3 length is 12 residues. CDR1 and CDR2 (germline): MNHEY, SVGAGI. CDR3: CASRGQGDGYTF. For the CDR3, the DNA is TGTGCCAGTCGAGGACAGGGAGACGGCTACACCTTC.

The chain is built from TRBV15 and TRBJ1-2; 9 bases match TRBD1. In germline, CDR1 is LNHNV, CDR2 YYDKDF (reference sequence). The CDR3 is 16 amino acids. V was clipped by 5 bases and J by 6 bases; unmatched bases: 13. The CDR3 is CATSGGGTGTLDGYTF. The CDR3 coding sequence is TGTGCCACCAGCGGGGGAGGGACAGGGACCCTTGATGGCTACACCTTC.

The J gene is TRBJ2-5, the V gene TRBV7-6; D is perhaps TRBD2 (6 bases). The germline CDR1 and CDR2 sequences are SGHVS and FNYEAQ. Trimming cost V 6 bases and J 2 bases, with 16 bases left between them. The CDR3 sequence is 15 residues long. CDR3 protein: CASSPGWGEQETQYF. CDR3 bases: TGTGCCAGCAGTCCTGGATGGGGGGAACAAGAGACCCAGTACTTC.